The 28 T cell receptor beta chains below all came from one sample that was sequenced in a study of T-cell reconstitution after alpha-beta-depleted transplantation in children. Using unique molecular identifiers, the investigators prepared the TCRbeta library. TCRdb re-derived calls from the PCR reads in MiXCR, one entry per CDR3 protein. This sample has approximately 170,000 distinct CDR3 sequences, with over 8.5% found just once. Material: PBMCs, obtained before TCRalphabeta/CD19-depleted stem cell transplant. The origin of the receptors is a boy aged 2 to 10 with acute myeloid leukemia, due to receive a stem cell transplant.

This clonotype was detected many times. The chain recombines TRBV6-1 with TRBJ1-3, with D maybe TRBD1 (6 bases). The germline gives CDR1 MNHNS, CDR2 SASEGT. The V gene lost 5 bases and the J gene lost 4 bases, with 12 bases spanning the gap. This CDR3 has 14 amino acids. Written as DNA, the CDR3 is TGTGCCAGCAGTCAAGGACAGATCGGAAACACCATATATTTT. As protein: CASSQGQIGNTIYF.

This clonotype appeared a few times. The chain has TRBV7-3 and TRBJ1-1; the match to TRBD1 covers 9 bases. The CDR3 has 19 amino acids. The germline V gene encodes CDR1 SGHTA and CDR2 FQGTGA. Trimming removed 1 base from V and 3 bases from J; junction bases left unmatched: 15. The CDR3 spells CASSLIGGQGGRLDTEAFF. CDR3 DNA: TGTGCCAGCAGCTTAATTGGGGGACAGGGAGGAAGGTTGGACACTGAAGCTTTCTTT.

This clonotype was observed at least ten times. The V call is TRBV20-1, the J call TRBJ1-5; 9 nucleotides line up with TRBD1. CDR3 length equals 15 residues. The V gene's germline CDR1 is DFQATT and CDR2 SNEGSKA (reference sequence). After removal of 6 bases from V and 0 bases from J, the junction contained 6 bases not matched to a gene. CDR3 nucleotides: TGCAGTGCCGAGGGACAGGGTGATAGCAATCAGCCCCAGCATTTT. It translates to CSAEGQGDSNQPQHF.

This sequence joins TRBV10-1 and TRBJ2-2, with 9 bases lining up with TRBD2. The ends lost 4 bases at V and 2 bases at J; junction bases unmatched: 8. Germline values: CDR1 WNHNN, CDR2 SYGVQD (reference sequence). The CDR3 covers 17 residues. This CDR3 reads CASSGTTSGINTGELFF. The CDR3 DNA sequence: TGCGCCAGCAGTGGGACGACTAGCGGAATAAACACCGGGGAGCTGTTTTTT.

This clonotype was seen many times. The chain has TRBV6-5 and TRBJ1-2, with TRBD1 identical over 8 bases. Trimming took 4 bases from V and 4 from J; bases not matched to a gene: 8. Germline assignment: CDR1 MNHEY and CDR2 SVGAGI. The CDR3 is made up of 15 amino acids. CDR3 protein: CASSWRAGTGYGYTF. CDR3 sequence (DNA): TGTGCCAGCAGTTGGAGAGCCGGGACAGGCTATGGCTACACCTTC.

The table lists this clonotype with many counts. The V and J genes are TRBV7-9 and TRBJ2-5; D is possibly TRBD2 (6 bases). CDR3 length: 20 amino acids. Germline values: CDR1 SEHNR, CDR2 FQNEAQ (reference sequence). Deletions cut 2 bases from V and 5 bases from J, with 30 bases between. CDR3 sequence reads: CASSLLSVEGGDHLRETQYF. Written as DNA, the CDR3 is TGTGCCAGCAGCTTACTCAGCGTTGAGGGCGGGGACCACCTTAGGGAGACCCAGTACTTC.

The sample holds many counts of this clonotype. This chain joins TRBV4-1 and TRBJ2-1, with TRBD2 matching 7 bases. Losses at the gene ends were 3 bases for V and 9 bases for J; bases not matched to a gene: 11. There are 15 residues in the CDR3. Germline loops: CDR1 MGHRA, CDR2 YSYEKL. The DNA for the CDR3 is TGCGCCAGCAGCCATCCCGGGACTACCTTGACTGAGCAGTTCTTC. This sequence encodes CASSHPGTTLTEQFF.

This clonotype has a count of ten or more. This chain uses TRBV12-3 or TRBV12-4 with TRBJ2-3, with D possibly matching TRBD1 (5 bases). V gave up 1 base and J gave up 7 bases, with 15 bases separating them. The CDR3 runs 15 residues. CDR3 in amino acids: CASSLEVAGPHTQYF. CDR3 DNA: TGTGCCAGCAGTTTAGAAGTTGCAGGGCCCCATACGCAGTATTTT.

The sample holds many counts of this clonotype. The V gene is TRBV5-1, the J gene TRBJ2-3; 7 positions agree with TRBD1. This CDR3 contains 15 residues. V was clipped by 3 bases and J by 1 base; unmatched bases: 5. Germline values: CDR1 SGHRS, CDR2 YFSETQ. Written as DNA, the CDR3 is TGCGCCAGCAGCTACGGACAGGTTGGCACAGATACGCAGTATTTT. Its translation: CASSYGQVGTDTQYF.

Points on this clonotype: This clone may be a read error of a much larger clone one base away. CDR3 in amino acids: CASSGARQDGNEQFF. The CDR3 DNA follows: TGCGCCAGCAGCGGAGCACGACAGGATGGCAATGAGCAGTTCTTC. This chain links TRBV5-1 with TRBJ2-1; tentatively, D is TRBD1 (6 bases). There are 15 residues in the CDR3. Germline V CDR1 and CDR2: SGHRS, YFSETQ. Between the trimmed V and J ends, which lost 4 bases and 6 bases, there was a span of 17 bases.

This clonotype was detected ten times or more. The chain carries TRBV12-3 or TRBV12-4 and TRBJ2-7, with 15 positions matching TRBD2. This CDR3 is 19 amino acids long. V trimming: 6 bases; J trimming: 4 bases; junction bases outside the gene matches: 16. CDR3 amino acids: CASRSDPGLAGGPEYEQYV. In nucleotides, the CDR3 is TGTGCCAGCAGATCAGATCCTGGACTAGCGGGGGGGCCTGAGTACGAGCAGTACGTC.

This clonotype was seen repeatedly, ten times or more. The J gene is TRBJ1-2, the V gene TRBV5-1; tentative D call: TRBD1 (6 bases). The V gene's germline CDR1 is SGHRS and CDR2 YFSETQ. V was cut by 4 bases and J by 7 bases, with 17 bases left in between. CDR3 size: 14 residues. CDR3 sequence (DNA): TGCGCCAGCAGCCTGACAGGTCCCATCGCTGGCTACACCTTC. This sequence encodes CASSLTGPIAGYTF.

Ten or more counts support this clonotype. The chain links TRBV7-2 to TRBJ2-7; 9 nucleotides match TRBD2. V lost 5 bases to trimming and J lost 6 bases; unmatched junction nucleotides: 11. The germline V gene has CDR1 SGHTA and CDR2 FQGNSA. The CDR3 runs 15 residues. The CDR3 here is CASSPRIAGALEQYF. CDR3 sequence (DNA): TGTGCCAGCAGCCCTCGGATAGCGGGAGCACTCGAGCAGTACTTC.

The chain is built from TRBV7-3 and TRBJ2-1; perhaps TRBD1 as D (5 bases). The CDR3 has 16 residues. Germline V gene data show CDR1 as SGHTA and CDR2 as FQGTGA. V was trimmed by 0 bases and J by 5 bases, leaving 14 bases between them. The CDR3, as DNA: TGTGCCAGCAGCTTAACGCCGGTCCTAGGGGACAATGAGCAGTTCTTC. Translating gives CASSLTPVLGDNEQFF.

Many counts were recorded for this clonotype. CDR3 in amino acids: CASSDTLAGELFF. The DNA of the CDR3 is TGTGCCAGCAGCGATACTCTGGCTGGGGAGCTGTTTTTT. The V call is TRBV7-2, the J call TRBJ2-2; D not resolved. V was shortened by 5 bases and J by 8 bases, with 12 bases between the two germline ends. The V gene's germline CDR1 is SGHTA and CDR2 FQGNSA. The CDR3 covers 13 residues.

This clonotype was counted only a few times. The chain joins TRBV6-5 to TRBJ2-3, with D possibly matching TRBD2 (5 bases). In germline, CDR1 is MNHEY, CDR2 SVGAGI. V was shortened by 0 bases and J by 1 base, with 11 bases between the two germline ends. The CDR3 runs to 16 residues. The CDR3 reads CASSYSAGPRTDTQYF. The CDR3 coding sequence is TGTGCCAGCAGTTACTCGGCGGGCCCGCGCACAGATACGCAGTATTTT.

This clonotype was detected ten times or more. This sequence joins TRBV24-1 and TRBJ2-1; D remains unclear. This CDR3 has 15 residues. V lost 6 bases to trimming and J lost 0 bases, with 11 bases between them. Per germline, CDR1 KGHDR and CDR2 SFDVKD. CDR3 sequence: CATSPSEFSYNEQFF. The CDR3 DNA sequence: TGTGCCACCAGTCCGAGCGAATTCTCCTACAATGAGCAGTTCTTC.

This clonotype was found many times. The rearrangement uses TRBV14 and TRBJ2-7; D uncertain. Per germline, CDR1 SGHDN and CDR2 FVKESK. The CDR3 consists of 13 residues. With 0 bases removed from V and 4 bases from J, the gap between germline ends came to 7 bases. Here the CDR3 reads CASSQDGLYEQYF. CDR3 DNA: TGTGCCAGCAGCCAAGACGGCCTGTACGAGCAGTACTTC. The whole variable domain, filled in from reference TRBV14 and TRBJ2-7, reads EAGVTQFPSHSVIEKGQTVTLRCDPISGHDNLYWYRRVMGKEIKFLLHFVKESKQDESGMPNNRFLAERTGGTYSTLKVQPAELEDSGVYFCASSQDGLYEQYFGPGTRLTVT.

This clonotype was counted many times. This chain joins TRBV10-1 and TRBJ2-2; the D gene could be TRBD1 or TRBD2 (6 bases each). V lost 0 bases and J lost 8, with 10 bases in between. CDR1 and CDR2 (germline): WNHNN, SYGVQD (reference sequence). This CDR3 has 14 residues. The CDR3, as DNA: TGCGCCAGCAGTGAGTCACCGGGGGCTGGGGAGCTGTTTTTT. Translated: CASSESPGAGELFF.

This clonotype occurred many times. The gene calls are TRBV3-1 and TRBJ2-3, with TRBD2 matching 9 bases. This CDR3 has 15 amino acids. Trimming cost V 1 base and J 10 bases; bases outside gene matches: 9. Germline CDR1 reads LGHDT; CDR2 reads YNNKEL (reference sequence). The CDR3 here is CASSQVGSGGSAQYF. CDR3 bases: TGTGCCAGCAGCCAAGTGGGTAGCGGGGGATCGGCGCAGTATTTT.

This clonotype has ten or more counts. The chain joins TRBV7-2 to TRBJ1-5, with 9 bases fitting TRBD1. Trimming at V came to 1 base and at J to 5 bases, leaving 6 bases not matched to a gene. This CDR3 region has 16 residues. Germline CDR1 and CDR2: SGHTA and FQGNSA. The CDR3 region is CASSLVGTGSYQPQHF. The CDR3 DNA is TGTGCCAGCAGCTTAGTGGGGACAGGGTCGTATCAGCCCCAGCATTTT.

This clonotype was detected ten times or more. The chain combines TRBV29-1 with TRBJ1-4; D is unresolved. V dropped 6 bases and J dropped 3 bases, with 14 bases sitting between them. Germline CDR1 SQVTM, CDR2 ANQGSEA. There are 14 residues in the CDR3. CDR3 sequence reads: CSVLTSQSNEKLFF. Here the CDR3 DNA reads TGCAGCGTCCTGACGTCCCAGTCTAATGAAAAACTGTTTTTT.

Ten or more counts support this clonotype. The chain joins TRBV2 to TRBJ1-1; D may be TRBD1 (5 bases). Trimming removed 4 bases from V and 4 bases from J, with 19 bases in between. Germline V CDR1 and CDR2: SNHLY, FYNNEI. The CDR3 sequence is 16 residues long. The CDR3 DNA reads as TGTGCCAGCAGTGCAACCTCAGGGAAGGGTTTCACTGAAGCTTTCTTT. Translation gives CASSATSGKGFTEAFF.

This clonotype has a count of ten or more. The V and J genes are TRBV7-9 and TRBJ2-1; 9 bases are shared with TRBD2. Trimming at V came to 2 bases and at J to 5 bases, leaving 4 bases not matched to a gene. Germline CDR1 and CDR2: SEHNR and FQNEAQ (reference sequence). This CDR3 is 15 amino acids long. CDR3 DNA sequence: TGTGCCAGCAGCTTATCCAAGCGGGGGGACAATGAGCAGTTCTTC. Its protein is CASSLSKRGDNEQFF.

The chain joins TRBV19 to TRBJ2-3, with TRBD1 as a possible D gene (6 bases). This CDR3 has 11 residues. CDR1 is LNHDA, CDR2 SQIVND, per germline (reference sequence). V was pared by 9 bases and J by 10 bases, with 14 bases between. The CDR3, as DNA: TGTGCCAGCAGGGGAGACATTTCGCAGTATTTT. Protein product: CASRGDISQYF.

This clonotype was counted at least ten times. The rearrangement links TRBV10-3 to TRBJ2-7; TRBD1 matches 7 bases. The CDR3 sequence is 16 residues long. After removal of 2 bases from V and 1 base from J, the junction contained 8 bases not matched to a gene. Germline assignment: CDR1 ENHRY and CDR2 SYGVKD. The CDR3 nucleotides read TGTGCCATCAGTGAGCCAGGGGGACAGCAATCCTACGAGCAGTACTTC. Its protein product is CAISEPGGQQSYEQYF.

With regard to this clonotype: A much larger clone is a single base away; this may be a read error. CDR3 in amino acids: CSAACTMNTEAFF. CDR3 nucleotides: TGCAGTGCTGCCTGTACCATGAACACTGAAGCTTTCTTT. V usage is TRBV20-1 and J usage is TRBJ1-1; no definite D call. This CDR3 is built from 13 residues. Germline assignment: CDR1 DFQATT and CDR2 SNEGSKA (reference sequence). The V end lost 5 bases, the J end lost 0 bases, and 10 bases lay between the germline ends.

This clonotype was counted at least ten times. This chain connects TRBV6-1 to TRBJ1-2; TRBD1 might be the D (6 bases). CDR3 length: 14 residues. Germline V gives CDR1 MNHNS, CDR2 SASEGT. Trimming shortened V by 5 bases and J by 8 bases, and 18 bases separated the two germline ends. The CDR3: CASSTWTPGGGYTF. In nucleotides, the CDR3 is TGTGCCAGCAGTACCTGGACTCCGGGGGGCGGCTACACCTTC.